These 25 T cell receptor beta chains originate from one sample sequenced in a study of siplizumab effects on memory and regulatory T cells. Method: immunoSEQ multiplex PCR; TCRdb's copy keeps in-frame clones and lacks some. The repertoire holds some 120,000 clones, with around 94% as singletons. Sequenced sample: non-Treg CD4+ T cells sorted from blood. Every receptor here comes from a human donor in good health.

The chain links TRBV7-2 to TRBJ1-2; 9 bases agree with TRBD1. Germline V gene sequence: CDR1 SGHTA, CDR2 FQGNSA. V shed 2 bases and J 10 bases; nucleotides not matched to a gene: 8. The CDR3 covers 14 residues. The CDR3 sequence: CASSLHWTGAYYTF. CDR3 nucleotide sequence: TGTGCCAGCAGCTTACACTGGACAGGGGCGTACTACACCTTC.

V is TRBV10-3 and J is TRBJ2-1; tentatively, D is TRBD1 (7 bases). In germline, CDR1 is ENHRY, CDR2 SYGVKD. V was cut by 6 bases and J by 0 bases, with 12 bases left in between. The CDR3 contains 15 residues. The CDR3 is CAISGRQGSYNEQFF. In DNA form, the CDR3 reads TGTGCCATCAGCGGGAGACAGGGCTCCTACAATGAGCAGTTCTTC.

This rearrangement joins TRBV7-2 to TRBJ2-7, with TRBD2 as a possible D gene (6 bases). CDR3 length equals 14 residues. Germline CDR1 reads SGHTA; CDR2 reads FQGNSA. Trimming took 5 bases from V and 4 from J, leaving 15 bases between them. The CDR3 coding sequence is TGTGCCAGCAGCACCGCCGGGGGTACGTACGAGCAGTACTTC. This codes for CASSTAGGTYEQYF.

The genes are TRBV18 and TRBJ1-2; 9 bases map to TRBD1. Looked up from germline, CDR1 is KGHSH and CDR2 is LQKENI. With V trimmed by 5 bases and J by 8 bases, 15 bases remained unmatched. The length of the CDR3 is 16 residues. As DNA, the CDR3 is TGTGCCAGCTCATCAACGGGACAGGGTGCCCAAAGCGGCTACACCTTC. Its translation: CASSSTGQGAQSGYTF.

This chain links TRBV10-2 with TRBJ2-3; D gene unclear. The ends were cut back, 4 bases at V and 6 bases at J, with 23 bases in the middle. The CDR3 sequence is 17 residues long. The germline V gene has CDR1 WSHSY and CDR2 SAAADI. This CDR3 reads CASSVSSVGTYDDTQYF. CDR3 nucleotide sequence: TGCGCCAGCAGTGTTTCTTCAGTGGGAACTTACGACGATACGCAGTATTTT.

The rearrangement joins TRBV6-1 to TRBJ1-4; D remains unclear. V was shortened by 6 bases and J by 0 bases, with 8 bases between the two germline ends. CDR3 length equals 14 residues. The germline gives CDR1 MNHNS, CDR2 SASEGT. The CDR3 bases are TGTGCCAGCAGACCTTCGGCAACTAATGAAAAACTGTTTTTT. Translated, it gives CASRPSATNEKLFF.

The chain combines TRBV7-8 with TRBJ2-5; the D is unclear. The better agreement between TRBJ2-7 and the DNA end casts doubt on the J call. This CDR3 has 15 amino acids. CDR1 SGHVS and CDR2 FQNEAQ come from the germline V gene. CDR3: CASSPPRPLSYEQYF. DNA of the CDR3: TGTGCCAGCAGTCCTCCTCGGCCCTTATCCTACGAGCAGTACTTC.

This clone was counted a single time. The chain joins TRBV5-6 to TRBJ2-3; 7 nucleotides line up with TRBD1. The V and J ends lost 2 bases and 7 bases, in that order; junction bases with no gene match: 4. The CDR3 contains 13 residues. Germline V CDR1 and CDR2: SGHDT, YYEEEE. CDR3: CASSLQGTNTQYF. The CDR3 DNA reads TGTGCCAGCAGCTTACAGGGGACGAATACGCAGTATTTT.

V and J are TRBV20-1 and TRBJ2-1, with a tentative D call TRBD1 (6 bases). Germline V gene lookup returns CDR1 DFQATT and CDR2 SNEGSKA (reference sequence). V was clipped by 5 bases and J by 7 bases, with 9 bases between them. The CDR3 has 11 residues. The CDR3 is CSALRGNEQFF. As DNA, the CDR3 is TGCAGTGCTCTAAGGGGGAATGAGCAGTTCTTC.

This clone has just one count. The genes are TRBV29-1 and TRBJ2-1, with D hard to call. V was trimmed by 0 bases and J by 10 bases, leaving 10 bases between them. CDR1 is SQVTM and CDR2 is ANQGSEA in the germline V gene. This CDR3 has 12 amino acids. The CDR3 reads CSVEDSPGEQFF. DNA of the CDR3: TGCAGCGTTGAAGACTCCCCCGGGGAGCAGTTCTTC.

This rearrangement joins TRBV7-3 to TRBJ2-1, with 10 bases matching TRBD2. This CDR3 is 15 amino acids long. Germline CDR1 reads SGHTA; CDR2 reads FQGTGA. The V segment lost 3 bases and the J segment 2 bases; nucleotides outside the gene matches: 1. CDR3: CASSFTSGTYNEQFF. DNA of the CDR3: TGTGCCAGCAGCTTTACTAGCGGGACCTACAATGAGCAGTTCTTC.

V and J are TRBV18 and TRBJ1-5; 7 positions agree with TRBD1. The CDR3 consists of 15 residues. Germline lookup yields CDR1 KGHSH and CDR2 LQKENI. Trimming removed 5 bases from V and 0 bases from J; junction bases left unmatched: 4. CDR3: CASSFGTASNQPQHF. The CDR3 DNA follows: TGTGCCAGCTCATTTGGGACAGCTAGCAATCAGCCCCAGCATTTT.

The J gene is TRBJ1-3, the V gene TRBV5-5; D call uncertain. Germline CDR1 is SGHKS and CDR2 is YYEKEE (reference sequence). With 0 bases removed from V and 1 base from J, the gap between germline ends came to 11 bases. The CDR3 consists of 16 residues. The CDR3 region has the DNA TGTGCCAGCAGCTTGGGCATTTCAGAATCTGGAAACACCATATATTTT. Residues: CASSLGISESGNTIYF.

The gene calls are TRBV7-2 and TRBJ2-3; TRBD2 matches at 9 bases. Germline-derived CDR1 and CDR2 are SGHTA and FQGNSA. CDR3 length equals 16 residues. V lost 2 bases to trimming and J lost 1 base; unmatched junction nucleotides: 4. CDR3 protein: CASSLQAGGRTDTQYF. DNA of the CDR3: TGTGCCAGCAGCTTACAGGCGGGGGGGCGCACAGATACGCAGTATTTT.

The chain combines TRBV6-5 with TRBJ2-7; D remains unclear. There are 13 residues in the CDR3. CDR1 is MNHEY, CDR2 SVGAGI, per germline. The ends were cut back, 0 bases at V and 4 bases at J, with 7 bases in the middle. CDR3 nucleotides: TGTGCCAGCAGTTACTCGGCCTTTTACGAGCAGTACTTC. It codes for CASSYSAFYEQYF.

This clone was picked up one time. The rearrangement links TRBV18 to TRBJ2-1, with 10 bases matching TRBD1. V lost 3 bases and J lost 7; bases outside the gene matches: 9. In germline, CDR1 is KGHSH, CDR2 LQKENI. The CDR3 extends over 16 amino acids. CDR3 sequence (DNA): TGTGCCAGCTCACCTCCCGACCGACAGGGGGCAAATGAGCAGTTCTTC. Translating gives CASSPPDRQGANEQFF.

The CDR3 here is CASSLRLTTDTQYF. The CDR3 DNA follows: TGTGCCAGCAGCTTAAGGCTAACCACAGATACGCAGTATTTT. The rearrangement uses TRBV11-2 and TRBJ2-3; D unclear. Germline values: CDR1 SGHAT, CDR2 FQNNGV. With 2 bases removed from V and 2 bases from J, the gap between germline ends came to 8 bases. CDR3 length equals 14 residues.

With regard to this clone: Sequence at one end of the junction differs from germline and may be a read error. In DNA, the CDR3 is TGTGCCAGCAGCTTTTTCCTCCGGGACACAGATATGGATTTT. Translated: CASSFFLRDTDMDF. This chain joins TRBV7-9 and TRBJ2-3; possibly TRBD1 for D (6 bases). Per germline, CDR1 SEHNR and CDR2 FQNEAQ (reference sequence). This CDR3 region has 14 residues.

J is TRBJ1-5 and V is TRBV6-5, with 8 bases lining up with TRBD1. CDR1 and CDR2 (germline): MNHEY, SVGAGI. Trimming removed 6 bases from V and 5 bases from J; junction bases left unmatched: 3. The CDR3 sequence is 13 residues long. DNA of the CDR3: TGTGCCAGCAGACAGGGGGGCGATCAGCCCCAGCATTTT. Its protein is CASRQGGDQPQHF.

With regard to this clone: At one end the junction does not follow the germline gene, possibly because of a read error. J is TRBJ2-1 and V is TRBV7-7; D might be TRBD1 or TRBD2, each matching 5 bases. This CDR3 comprises 14 residues. Germline V gene sequence: CDR1 SSHAT, CDR2 FNYEAQ (reference sequence). CDR3 in amino acids: CASSASGADNEQFF. CDR3 DNA sequence: TGTGCTAGCAGCGCCTCCGGGGCCGACAATGAGCAGTTCTTC.

The gene calls are TRBV5-1 and TRBJ2-5; a weak D match, TRBD1 (5 bases). V lost 0 bases, J lost 3 bases, and 9 bases lay in between. Per germline, CDR1 SGHRS and CDR2 YFSETQ. The CDR3 extends over 14 amino acids. CDR3 in DNA: TGCGCCAGCAGCTTGGTAGTAGGGGAAGAGACCCAGTACTTC. Protein sequence: CASSLVVGEETQYF.

V gene TRBV5-1 combines with J gene TRBJ1-1; 7 nucleotides agree with TRBD1. The ends lost 3 bases at V and 5 bases at J; junction bases unmatched: 4. Germline V lookup: CDR1 SGHRS, CDR2 YFSETQ. The CDR3 sequence is 13 residues long. CDR3 amino acids: CASSSETGTEAFF. In DNA, the CDR3 is TGCGCCAGCAGCTCAGAGACAGGGACTGAAGCTTTCTTT.

This chain uses TRBV7-7 with TRBJ1-2, with TRBD1 as a possible D gene (5 bases). V lost 1 base and J 4 bases, leaving 22 bases between the germline ends. The CDR3 contains 18 residues. Germline V gene sequence: CDR1 SSHAT, CDR2 FNYEAQ (reference sequence). CDR3 DNA: TGTGCCAGCAGCTTAGACGTAGCGGTCAGGGAATTGGTCTATGGCTACACCTTC. Its protein product is CASSLDVAVRELVYGYTF.

The V call is TRBV18, the J call TRBJ1-1; D call uncertain. The CDR3 is made up of 13 amino acids. V was cut by 6 bases and J by 1 base, with 9 bases left in between. The V gene's germline CDR1 is KGHSH and CDR2 LQKENI. CDR3 residues: CASSLDENTEAFF. As DNA, the CDR3 is TGTGCCAGCTCCTTGGACGAGAACACTGAAGCTTTCTTT.

This chain joins TRBV7-2 and TRBJ2-7, with 7 positions matching TRBD2. The germline CDR1 and CDR2 sequences are SGHTA and FQGNSA. V lost 5 bases and J lost 3; bases outside the gene matches: 4. The CDR3 runs to 13 residues. CDR3 region: CASSPRTSYEQYF. CDR3 DNA: TGTGCCAGCAGCCCCCGGACTAGCTACGAGCAGTACTTC.